Below are 28 T cell receptor beta chains sequenced from a single sample in a study of T cells in Graves' hyperthyroidism and ophthalmopathy. It was RNA transcripts that yielded the amplified TCR beta CDR3 regions. When the TCR CDR3 underwent first-round RT-PCR, the HTBI primer set was used. Each CDR3 protein is one row after TCRdb ran MiXCR on the multiplex PCR reads. The repertoire holds 300,000 to 500,000 distinct CDR3 sequences, with 15% as singletons. The sequencing input was blood. The receptor set was obtained from a woman aged 25-40 years with Graves' hyperthyroidism.

Ten or more counts support this clonotype. CDR3 in amino acids: CASSLLGGAYEQYF. The CDR3 DNA is TGTGCCAGCAGTTTATTAGGGGGGGCGTACGAGCAGTACTTC. V usage is TRBV28 and J usage is TRBJ2-7; D may be TRBD2 (7 bases). The CDR3 is 14 amino acids. Between the trimmed V and J ends, which lost 1 base and 4 bases, there was a span of 11 bases. CDR1 is MDHEN and CDR2 is SYDVKM in the germline V gene.

To note about this clonotype: This may arise from a read error, as a much more abundant clone is one base away. Because the CDR3 is missing its conserved closing phenylalanine or tryptophan, this is likely a read error. This chain connects TRBV3-1 to TRBJ2-5; 7 bases agree with TRBD1. Germline trimming cut 5 bases from V and 7 bases from J; bases unmatched to any gene: 19. This CDR3 contains 17 residues. Germline lookup yields CDR1 LGHDT and CDR2 YNNKEL (reference sequence). The DNA of the CDR3 is TGTGCCAGCAGCTCCCGAGTACCCAGAGGGGGCGGGTGGACCCAGTACCTC. Translating gives CASSSRVPRGGGWTQYL.

This clonotype was seen at least ten times. J is TRBJ2-2 and V is TRBV18; tentatively, D is TRBD1 or TRBD2 (5 bases each). Trimming took off 2 bases at V and 3 bases at J, with 10 bases between the two ends. The CDR3 is 15 amino acids. Germline CDR1 and CDR2: KGHSH and LQKENI. The CDR3 loop reads CASSPGTGYTGELFF. CDR3 sequence (DNA): TGTGCCAGCTCACCAGGGACCGGCTACACCGGGGAGCTGTTTTTT.

The chain is built from TRBV19 and TRBJ2-3; TRBD2 aligns across 8 bases. J lost 4 bases, V lost 9 bases, and 6 bases had no gene match. This CDR3 has 13 residues. Germline CDR1 reads LNHDA; CDR2 reads SQIVND (reference sequence). The CDR3 DNA sequence: TGTGCCAGCGCCGGGACTAGAGCAGATACGCAGTATTTT. Residues: CASAGTRADTQYF.

The chain couples TRBV18 to TRBJ2-1; 10 positions match TRBD2. The J call may not be correct, given that the DNA end is closer to TRBJ2-7. The CDR3 has 17 amino acids. Germline lookup yields CDR1 KGHSH and CDR2 LQKENI. Here the CDR3 DNA reads TGTGCCAGCTCACCAGGAGCTAGCGGGAGTTCCTACAATGAGCAGTACTTC. This sequence encodes CASSPGASGSSYNEQYF.

This clonotype has just a few counts. The rearrangement joins TRBV9 to TRBJ2-7, with D perhaps matching TRBD1 or TRBD2 (6 bases each). This CDR3 spans 14 amino acids. V lost 4 bases, J lost 5 bases, and 16 bases lay in between. CDR1 SGDLS and CDR2 YYNGEE come from the germline V gene. The DNA for the CDR3 is TGTGCCAGCAGCACCCCAGGGCGGGACAACGAGCAGTACTTC. Translated: CASSTPGRDNEQYF. Full variable domain (missing parts from reference TRBV9 and TRBJ2-7): DSGVTQTPKHLITATGQRVTLRCSPRSGDLSVYWYQQSLDQGLQFLIQYYNGEERAKGNILERFSAQQFPDLHSELNLSSLELGDSALYFCASSTPGRDNEQYFGPGTRLTVT.

V is TRBV5-1 and J is TRBJ2-2; 7 bases agree with TRBD1. The V segment lost 4 bases and the J segment 0 bases; nucleotides outside the gene matches: 6. Germline V gives CDR1 SGHRS, CDR2 YFSETQ. CDR3 length equals 16 residues. The CDR3 loop reads CASSQTGLANTGELFF. The DNA of the CDR3 is TGCGCCAGCAGCCAGACAGGGCTCGCGAACACCGGGGAGCTGTTTTTT.

V is TRBV4-1 and J is TRBJ2-5; maybe TRBD2 (7 bases). Per germline, CDR1 MGHRA and CDR2 YSYEKL. With 3 bases removed from V and 1 base from J, the gap between germline ends came to 21 bases. The CDR3 has 18 amino acids. CDR3 protein: CASSHNPGGRETQETQYF. In DNA form, the CDR3 reads TGCGCCAGCAGCCATAACCCCGGGGGGCGGGAGACCCAAGAGACCCAGTACTTC.

This clonotype was observed many times. The CDR3 reads CASSPGGGPYEQYF. The CDR3 bases are TGTGCCAGCAGCCCCGGCGGGGGGCCCTACGAGCAGTACTTC. The rearrangement uses TRBV4-2 and TRBJ2-7; 8 bases line up with TRBD2. The V segment lost 4 bases and the J segment 2 bases; nucleotides outside the gene matches: 4. CDR1 and CDR2 (germline): LGHNA, YNFKEQ. The CDR3 consists of 14 residues.

This clonotype was observed at least ten times. This rearrangement joins TRBV13 to TRBJ2-5; 9 nucleotides agree with TRBD2. Germline V CDR1 and CDR2: PRHDT, FYEKMQ (reference sequence). The CDR3 loop spans 15 amino acids. Germline trimming cut 5 bases from V and 4 bases from J; bases unmatched to any gene: 8. The chain's CDR3 is CASSPRTSDGETQYF. Here the CDR3 DNA reads TGTGCCAGCAGCCCCAGGACTAGCGATGGAGAGACCCAGTACTTC.

The chain recombines TRBV11-2 with TRBJ2-1; 9 nucleotides line up with TRBD2. Germline CDR1 SGHAT, CDR2 FQNNGV. The CDR3 has 20 residues. V shed 1 base, J shed 5 bases, and the junction held 18 bases outside the gene matches. The DNA for the CDR3 is TGTGCCAGCAGCTTAGGGGGTCGGCTAGCGGGACTAATACCAAACAATGAGCAGTTCTTC. Translation gives CASSLGGRLAGLIPNNEQFF.

This clonotype has a count of ten or more. The V gene is TRBV6-1, the J gene TRBJ2-5; 8 nucleotides line up with TRBD2. Germline CDR1 and CDR2: MNHNS and SASEGT. The length of the CDR3 is 14 residues. DNA for the CDR3: TGTTCTGCGGGAGGCAGGGGATTCCAAGAGACCCAGTACTTC. Translation: CSAGGRGFQETQYF.

The chain couples TRBV7-9 to TRBJ2-1; D is unclear. This CDR3 contains 12 residues. From germline, CDR1 is SEHNR and CDR2 FQNEAQ (reference sequence). The V gene lost 3 bases and the J gene lost 7 bases, with 7 bases spanning the gap. This CDR3 is CASSFGINEQFF. DNA for the CDR3: TGTGCCAGCAGCTTTGGGATTAATGAGCAGTTCTTC.

The sample holds many counts of this clonotype. The chain couples TRBV3-1 to TRBJ2-2, with TRBD2 matching 7 bases. CDR1 and CDR2 (germline): LGHDT, YNNKEL (reference sequence). The CDR3 is 14 residues long. J was trimmed by 6 bases and V by 3 bases; bases with no gene match: 4. Here the CDR3 DNA reads TGTGCCAGCAGCCAGGGCGGGAGCGCCGGGGAGCTGTTTTTT. Its protein is CASSQGGSAGELFF.

There are many counts of this clonotype. The chain has TRBV27 and TRBJ2-1, with 8 bases fitting TRBD2. The CDR3 has 17 amino acids. Germline lookup yields CDR1 MNHEY and CDR2 SMNVEV (reference sequence). After removal of 0 bases from V and 0 bases from J, the junction contained 4 bases not matched to a gene. The CDR3 region has the DNA TGTGCCAGCAGTTTATCTACTAGCGGTAGCTCCTACAATGAGCAGTTCTTC. It codes for CASSLSTSGSSYNEQFF.

This clonotype was seen at least ten times. The chain employs TRBV5-1 and TRBJ1-6; 8 bases fit TRBD1. Germline lookup yields CDR1 SGHRS and CDR2 YFSETQ. CDR3 size: 15 residues. With V trimmed by 1 base and J by 8 bases, 5 bases remained unmatched. The CDR3 loop reads CASSLLQGGDSPLHF. CDR3 DNA sequence: TGCGCCAGCAGCTTGCTACAGGGGGGAGATTCACCCCTCCACTTT.

This clonotype was seen ten or more times. The chain combines TRBV18 with TRBJ1-1; TRBD1 matches at 7 bases. CDR3 size: 16 residues. Germline V lookup: CDR1 KGHSH, CDR2 LQKENI. Unmatched junction bases numbered 8, after V lost 3 bases and J lost 1 base. The CDR3 loop reads CASSPVQGQANTEAFF. CDR3 sequence (DNA): TGTGCCAGCTCACCGGTACAGGGGCAGGCGAACACTGAAGCTTTCTTT.

A few counts support this clonotype. This chain uses TRBV6-2 or TRBV6-3 with TRBJ2-2, with D uncertain. The CDR3 consists of 14 residues. The germline V gene encodes CDR1 MNHEY and CDR2 SVGEGT. V lost 2 bases to trimming and J lost 5 bases, with 9 bases between them. Here the CDR3 reads CASSYERWTGELFF. The CDR3 DNA reads TGTGCCAGCAGTTACGAACGGTGGACCGGGGAGCTGTTTTTT.

This clonotype was recorded at least ten times. The chain combines TRBV30 with TRBJ2-1; 13 bases fit TRBD2. The CDR3 is 15 amino acids. The V gene end was trimmed by 5 bases and the J gene end by 8 bases; junction bases not matched to a gene: 9. Germline V CDR1 and CDR2: GTSNPN, SVGIG (reference sequence). CDR3 sequence reads: CAWHPGLAGVDEQFF. CDR3 bases: TGTGCCTGGCACCCTGGACTAGCGGGAGTCGATGAGCAGTTCTTC.

This clonotype has ten or more counts. The chain links TRBV28 to TRBJ2-7; D tentatively fits TRBD1 or TRBD2 (6 bases each). The CDR3 has 15 residues. Trimming stripped 2 bases from V and 3 bases from J, with 14 bases between. The germline CDR1 and CDR2 sequences are MDHEN and SYDVKM. The CDR3 nucleotides are TGTGCCAGCAGTTTAACGGAGGGGGTCGGCTACGAGCAGTACTTC. Residues: CASSLTEGVGYEQYF.

The rearrangement uses TRBV10-3 and TRBJ2-3, with TRBD1 matching 11 bases. The CDR3 spans 16 residues. V shed 3 bases and J 6 bases; nucleotides not matched to a gene: 8. Germline-derived CDR1 and CDR2 are ENHRY and SYGVKD. CDR3 residues: CAISDPGTGGLDTQYF. The CDR3 DNA sequence: TGTGCCATCAGTGATCCCGGGACAGGGGGTTTGGATACGCAGTATTTT.

J is TRBJ2-1 and V is TRBV7-2, with D possibly TRBD2 on 6 matching bases. This CDR3 has 15 residues. CDR1 SGHTA and CDR2 FQGNSA come from the germline V gene. Trimming removed 1 base from V and 7 bases from J, with 14 bases in between. CDR3 protein: CASSLVFGSGNEQFF. CDR3 nucleotide sequence: TGTGCCAGCAGCTTAGTGTTCGGGAGTGGAAATGAGCAGTTCTTC.

This clonotype was detected ten times or more. V and J are TRBV12-3 or TRBV12-4 and TRBJ1-1; D gene ambiguous. Trimming removed 0 bases at V and 6 bases at J, with 8 bases between. The CDR3 totals 13 residues. This CDR3 is CASSLAGLAEAFF. DNA for the CDR3: TGTGCCAGCAGTTTAGCAGGCCTAGCTGAAGCTTTCTTT.

In this sample, this clonotype turned up a few times. The V call is TRBV4-1, the J call TRBJ2-3; no clear D. CDR1 is MGHRA and CDR2 is YSYEKL in the germline V gene. Trimming removed 0 bases at V and 3 bases at J, with 10 bases between. This CDR3 region has 15 residues. This chain's CDR3 is CASSQEGYFTDTQYF. CDR3 DNA sequence: TGCGCCAGCAGCCAAGAGGGATATTTTACAGATACGCAGTATTTT.

This chain links TRBV6-2 or TRBV6-3 with TRBJ2-7; D remains ambiguous. Germline CDR1 reads MNHEY; CDR2 reads SVGEGT. The V gene lost 2 bases and the J gene lost 0 bases, with 5 bases spanning the gap. The CDR3 extends over 13 amino acids. CDR3 amino acids: CASSYGFSYEQYF. The CDR3 DNA sequence: TGTGCCAGCAGTTACGGCTTCTCCTACGAGCAGTACTTC.

With respect to this clonotype: The CDR3 does not end in the conserved phenylalanine or tryptophan, so this is likely a read error. The V call is TRBV5-5, the J call TRBJ1-1; tentatively, D is TRBD1 (6 bases). Trimming removed 5 bases from V and 5 bases from J, with 22 bases in between. The CDR3 extends over 16 amino acids. From germline, CDR1 is SGHKS and CDR2 YYEKEE (reference sequence). The CDR3 DNA reads as TGTGCCAGCAGGTTCGCCGCAGGGGCTCTAGAGACTGAAGCTTTCCTT. It codes for CASRFAAGALETEAFL.

This chain joins TRBV7-2 and TRBJ1-3; 8 bases are a match to TRBD1. Germline V gives CDR1 SGHTA, CDR2 FQGNSA. Trimming took 6 bases from V and 1 from J; bases not matched to a gene: 5. The CDR3 has 15 residues. CDR3 amino acids: CASSLTGESGNTIYF. The CDR3 coding sequence is TGTGCCAGCAGTTTGACAGGGGAGTCTGGAAACACCATATATTTT.

This clonotype was recorded many times. The chain combines TRBV28 with TRBJ2-2, with TRBD2 as a possible D gene (6 bases). The CDR3 runs to 15 residues. V shed 2 bases and J shed 6 bases, with 13 bases lying between them. Germline assignment: CDR1 MDHEN and CDR2 SYDVKM. For the CDR3, the DNA is TGTGCCAGCAGTTTAGTTGGGTCGGGGGCCGGGGAGCTGTTTTTT. Amino acids: CASSLVGSGAGELFF. Full variable domain (rest looked up from reference TRBV28 and TRBJ2-2): DVKVTQSSRYLVKRTGEKVFLECVQDMDHENMFWYRQDPGLGLRLIYFSYDVKMKEKGDIPEGYSVSREKKERFSLILESASTNQTSMYLCASSLVGSGAGELFFGEGSRLTVL.